Listed below are T cell receptor beta chains from one sample, sequenced in a study of T-cell memory formation after mild COVID-19. TCRdb ran MiXCR on the 5' RACE reads and lists one entry per CDR3 protein. The top ten clones hold roughly 3.6% of a sample with under 300,000 distinct CDR3 sequences, about 16% of them seen once. The sequenced material came from PBMCs or a T cell subset sorted from them (not recorded which). The source of these receptors is a man younger than 35 who had mild COVID-19 (a few samples of this study predate the infection). Cell type and time point are not known. Both conserved end residues are part of each CDR3. The order of the fields is V gene, J gene, clone size, D gene, CDR3 protein, CDR3 DNA. D genes are given only for firm matches. Size tells how often a clone was seen (once, few, many) or the class of an expanded clone, and some rows leave it out.

>TRBV6-2/TRBV6-3|TRBJ2-3|few|TRBD2
CASKIRAGRTDTQYF
TGTGCCAGCAAGATACGAGCGGGGCGGACAGATACGCAGTATTTT
>TRBV20-1|TRBJ1-2|few|TRBD1
CSASITWDRSLVHGYTF
TGCAGTGCTTCAATCACCTGGGACAGGTCCCTAGTACATGGCTACACCTTC
>TRBV4-3|TRBJ2-3|many|-
CASSQDQAATDTQYF
TGCGCCAGCAGCCAAGATCAGGCGGCAACAGATACGCAGTATTTT
>TRBV7-2|TRBJ2-5|-|-
CASSLEPEKETKYF
TGTGCCAGCAGCTTAGAGCCCGAAAAAGAGACCAAGTACTTC
>TRBV30|TRBJ1-1|-|-
CAWSVSGLSTEAFF
TGTGCCTGGAGTGTTTCAGGGTTAAGCACTGAAGCTTTCTTT
>TRBV2|TRBJ2-2|few|-
CASSRMAGELFF
TGTGCCAGCAGCAGGATGGCCGGGGAGCTGTTTTTT
>TRBV5-1|TRBJ1-4|-|-
CASSLLPGNNEKLFF
TGCGCCAGCAGCTTGCTCCCTGGAAATAATGAAAAACTGTTTTTT
>TRBV14|TRBJ1-1|once|-
CASSLLGGKNTEAFF
TGTGCCAGCAGTCTACTGGGGGGAAAGAACACTGAAGCTTTCTTT
>TRBV7-9|TRBJ2-3|few|-
CASSILGGLSTDTQYF
TGTGCCAGCAGCATCCTAGGTGGACTTAGCACAGATACGCAGTATTTT
>TRBV4-2|TRBJ2-7|-|-
CASSQVDYEQYF
TGTGCCAGCAGCCAAGTAGACTACGAGCAGTACTTC
>TRBV10-3|TRBJ1-1|few|-
CAISAAEKAFF
TGTGCCATCAGTGCTGCGGAAAAAGCTTTCTTT
>TRBV6-2/TRBV6-3|TRBJ2-7|-|-
CAGRTALTYEQYF
TGTGCCGGGAGGACAGCGCTTACCTACGAGCAGTACTTC
>TRBV6-5|TRBJ1-4|-|-
CASSYGNLPNEKLFF
TGTGCCAGCAGTTATGGGAACCTCCCTAATGAAAAACTGTTTTTT
>TRBV10-1|TRBJ1-1|few|-
CASRSGPEDTEAFF
TGCGCCAGCAGGAGCGGGCCAGAGGACACTGAAGCTTTCTTT
>TRBV6-2/TRBV6-3|TRBJ1-5|-|TRBD1
CASRNPPGQGTRQPQHF
TGTGCCAGCAGGAACCCCCCGGGACAGGGGACGCGTCAGCCCCAGCATTTT
>TRBV11-2|TRBJ1-6|few|-
CASSLRSSYNSPLHF
TGTGCCAGCAGCCTCCGGAGCTCCTATAATTCACCCCTCCACTTT
>TRBV27|TRBJ2-3|few|TRBD2
CASSLGLAGFSTDTQYF
TGTGCCAGCAGTTTAGGACTAGCGGGCTTCAGCACAGATACGCAGTATTTT